A selection of T cell receptor beta chains follows, all from one sample in a study of blood T cell repertoires in COVID-19. Measured with immunoSEQ multiplex PCR; TCRdb has only the in-frame clones, and not every one. The sample lists 150,000 to 200,000 clones, around nine tenths occurring once. Sequencing was carried out using PBMCs or T cells enriched from blood (not recorded which). The receptors were gathered from a woman in her forties or fifties who had recovered from COVID-19. Both conserved end residues are part of each CDR3. The order of the fields is D gene, V gene, CDR3 length, clone size, J gene, CDR3 DNA, CDR3 protein. D genes are given only for firm matches. Clone size, where shown, is once, few, many, or a class for clones that have expanded.

>NA|TRBV14|18|few|TRBJ1-6
TGTGCCAGCAGCCAAGTTTCTTGGGGCCGGCGAACTAATTCACCCCTCCACTTT
CASSQVSWGRRTNSPLHF
>NA|TRBV5-4|18|NA|TRBJ1-2
TGTGCCAGCAGCTTGGAGAAAGGGAGCCCTTCTTCTAACTATGGCTACACCTTC
CASSLEKGSPSSNYGYTF
>TRBD1|TRBV4-3|16|once|TRBJ2-7
TGCGCCAGCAGCCGGGCGGTAGGGGGCAGCTCCTACGAGCAGTACTTC
CASSRAVGGSSYEQYF
>TRBD1|TRBV4-3|15|NA|TRBJ1-1
TGCGCCAGCAGCCAACAGGACAGGGGAATCTCTGAAGCTTTCTTT
CASSQQDRGISEAFF
>TRBD2|TRBV7-6|17|NA|TRBJ2-5
TGTGCCAGCAGCCCAACAGGACTAGCGGGGGGGAAAGAGACCCAGTACTTC
CASSPTGLAGGKETQYF
>TRBD1|TRBV12-5|16|NA|TRBJ2-5
TGTGCTAGTGGTTTGTTCGGTAGGGGGCGGAAAGAGACCCAGTACTTC
CASGLFGRGRKETQYF
>NA|TRBV7-9|14|NA|TRBJ1-1
TGTGCCAGCAGCCCCTCAGGGGAGAACACTGAAGCTTTCTTT
CASSPSGENTEAFF
>NA|TRBV3-1/TRBV3-2|13|once|TRBJ1-2
TGTGCCAGCAGCCAAGATGTGGGGCGCGGCTACACCTTC
CASSQDVGRGYTF
>NA|TRBV5-1|17|NA|TRBJ2-1
TGCGCCAGCAGCTGGGGGCACAGGGCGAACCCCTACAATGAGCAGTTCTTC
CASSWGHRANPYNEQFF
>NA|TRBV11-2|13|NA|TRBJ1-2
TGTGCCAGCAGCCCATGGGCAGGGGAAGGCTACACCTTC
CASSPWAGEGYTF
>TRBD1|TRBV29-1|14|NA|TRBJ2-7
TGCAGCGTTGTACGGGACAGGGGTCCCCACGAGCAGTACTTC
CSVVRDRGPHEQYF
>NA|TRBV5-1|17|once|TRBJ1-4
TGCGCCAGCAGCCTGAGCGGGACCCCTCGAGGAAATGAAAAACTGTTTTTT
CASSLSGTPRGNEKLFF
>NA|TRBV5-1|16|few|TRBJ1-2
TGCGCCAGCAGCGTGGGGTCCAGCAGGACAGACGGTGGCTACACCTTC
CASSVGSSRTDGGYTF
>NA|TRBV3-1/TRBV3-2|14|NA|TRBJ2-3
TGTGCCAGCAGCCAAAGCGCGAGCACAGATACGCAGTATTTT
CASSQSASTDTQYF
>NA|TRBV5-5|14|NA|TRBJ2-3
TGTGCCAGCAGCTTTGAACGGGGGACAGATACGCAGTATTTT
CASSFERGTDTQYF
>TRBD2|TRBV2|13|NA|TRBJ2-5
TGTGCCAGCACCGGGACTAGCGGGGGGTACCAGTACTTC
CASTGTSGGYQYF
>TRBD1|TRBV29-1|13|NA|TRBJ1-2
TGCAGCGGCTGGGGACAGGGGGCCTCTGGCTACACCTTC
CSGWGQGASGYTF
>TRBD1|TRBV24-1|15|NA|TRBJ2-5
TGTGCCACCAGTGATGGGGGACAGGGGAAGGAGACCCAGTACTTC
CATSDGGQGKETQYF
>NA|TRBV18|15|NA|TRBJ1-5
TGTGCCAGCTCTCGAGCAGGGGCAAAGGTCGAGGCCCAGCATTTT
CASSRAGAKVEAQHF
>TRBD1|TRBV5-5|16|NA|TRBJ1-1
TGTGCCAGCAGCTTTGGACAGGGGAGGCTGAACACTGAAGCTTTCTTT
CASSFGQGRLNTEAFF
>NA|TRBV2|13|NA|TRBJ1-2
TGTGCCAGCCGCGGGCGGTTTGAGGATGGCTACACCTTC
CASRGRFEDGYTF
>TRBD2|TRBV7-7|16|once|TRBJ2-3
TGTGCCAGCAGCTTAAACCCTAGCGGGGGGGAAGATACGCAGTATTTT
CASSLNPSGGEDTQYF
>NA|TRBV19|14|once|TRBJ2-7
TGTGCCAGTAGTATAGGCGGCGGTACCTACGAGCAGTACTTC
CASSIGGGTYEQYF
>TRBD1|TRBV25-1|15|NA|TRBJ2-5
TGTGCCAGCAGTGAACCGGGACAGGGGATTTTGACCCAGTACTTC
CASSEPGQGILTQYF
>TRBD1|TRBV19|15|NA|TRBJ1-6
TGTGCCAGTAGTATAGATGGGACAGATAATTCACCCCTCCACTTT
CASSIDGTDNSPLHF
>TRBD1|TRBV5-1|14|NA|TRBJ2-3
TGCGCCAGCAGTCTAGGGGGCCGCAGGGATACGCAGTATTTT
CASSLGGRRDTQYF
>NA|TRBV10-3|11|NA|TRBJ1-2
TGTGCCATCAGTCAGGGCTATGGCTACACCTTC
CAISQGYGYTF
>NA|TRBV5-6|16|NA|TRBJ1-3
TGTGCCAGCAGCCCCGCCCCAGGGGCCTCTGGAAACACCATATATTTT
CASSPAPGASGNTIYF
>NA|TRBV3-1/TRBV3-2|17|NA|TRBJ1-6
TGTGCCAGCAGCCGAAGGGGGTCTGGACGGAGAGATTCACCCCTCCACTTT
CASSRRGSGRRDSPLHF
>NA|TRBV19|14|NA|TRBJ2-7
TGTGCCAGTAGTCATCGGGTTCGACCCTACGAGCAGTACTTC
CASSHRVRPYEQYF
>TRBD1|TRBV14|15|NA|TRBJ1-4
TGTGCCAGCAGCCCGAGCGGAGGGGGCAATGAAAAACTGTTTTTT
CASSPSGGGNEKLFF
>NA|TRBV13|16|once|TRBJ1-1
TGTGCCAGCAGCCCCTGGGGGGGGCAGGGTAACACTGAAGCTTTCTTT
CASSPWGGQGNTEAFF
>NA|TRBV18|12|NA|TRBJ1-1
TGTGCCAGCTCGCCAGCAGGTACCGAAGCTTTCTTT
CASSPAGTEAFF
>TRBD1|TRBV6-5|14|NA|TRBJ1-1
TGTGCCAGCAGCTCGGGGACAGGGAACACTGAAGCTTTCTTT
CASSSGTGNTEAFF
>NA|TRBV4-2|14|NA|TRBJ2-3
TGTGCCAAAATCCGGGGTATTACGTCAGATACGCAGTATTTT
CAKIRGITSDTQYF
>NA|TRBV24-1|12|NA|TRBJ1-2
TGTGCCACCAGTGATTTGCTAGGAGGCTACACCTTC
CATSDLLGGYTF
>TRBD1|TRBV19|17|NA|TRBJ1-2
TGTGCCAGTAGTATTGGGATTTGGGGGGACAGGGAAGATGGCTACACCTTC
CASSIGIWGDREDGYTF
>TRBD1|TRBV18|16|NA|TRBJ1-1
TGTGCCAGCTCACCAGTCGGCAGGGGGCTTGGCACTGAAGCTTTCTTT
CASSPVGRGLGTEAFF
>NA|TRBV6-5|12|NA|TRBJ1-2
TGTGCCAGCACCAACCCCAGAAATGGCTACACCTTC
CASTNPRNGYTF
>TRBD2|TRBV24-1|14|NA|TRBJ2-1
TGTGCCACCAGTGTCAAGGAGCGGGGGTACGGGCAGTTCTTC
CATSVKERGYGQFF
>TRBD1|TRBV11-3|13|NA|TRBJ1-2
TGTGCCAGCAGCTCGGACAGGACCTATGGCTACACCTTC
CASSSDRTYGYTF
>TRBD1|TRBV24-1|15|NA|TRBJ2-7
TGTGCCACCAGTGATTCTGCAGGGACAGCCTACGAGCAGTACTTC
CATSDSAGTAYEQYF
>NA|TRBV29-1|15|NA|TRBJ1-2
TGCAGCGTTGAAGATCTGGGCAGGGGACACTATGGCTACACCTTC
CSVEDLGRGHYGYTF
>NA|TRBV9|17|NA|TRBJ1-5
TGTGCCAGCAGCGTAGGGCAGGGGCTGAATAGCAATCAGCCCCAGCATTTT
CASSVGQGLNSNQPQHF
>TRBD2|TRBV3-1/TRBV3-2|16|NA|TRBJ2-2
TGTGCCAGCAGCTCTGGCGGGGGGTTGAACACCGGGGAGCTGTTTTTT
CASSSGGGLNTGELFF
>TRBD1|TRBV2|15|once|TRBJ2-7
TGTGCCAGCAGTGCTCCGAGGACAGGGGGCTACGAGCAGTACTTC
CASSAPRTGGYEQYF
>NA|TRBV18|13|NA|TRBJ2-7
TGTGCCAGCTCACCATCTTTGGGCAACGAGCAGTACTTC
CASSPSLGNEQYF
>NA|TRBV2|14|NA|TRBJ2-5
TGTGCCAGCATTAGGGGGGGAGCCCAAGAGACCCAGTACTTC
CASIRGGAQETQYF
>TRBD2|TRBV11-1|16|NA|TRBJ2-3
TGTGCCAGCAGCCCCGCGGGGGGGCGGTCCACAGATACGCAGTATTTT
CASSPAGGRSTDTQYF
>TRBD1|TRBV11-3|13|once|TRBJ2-7
TGTGCCAGCAGCTTCGGACAGGGCTACGAGCAGTACTTC
CASSFGQGYEQYF
>NA|TRBV30|11|NA|TRBJ2-5
TGTGCCTGGACGCTACAAGAGACCCAGTACTTC
CAWTLQETQYF
>NA|TRBV20-1|13|NA|TRBJ2-1
TGCAGTGCTAGTGAGGCTCACTACAATGAGCAGTTCTTC
CSASEAHYNEQFF